The present T cell receptor beta chain was sequenced within a study of blood T cells in healthy people across ages. Using a J-beta primer mix together with a sample-barcoded 5' primer, a second PCR was run for about 6 to 12 cycles. TCRdb processed the 5' RACE reads anew with MiXCR; each CDR3 protein has one entry. Of some 1.8 million distinct CDR3 sequences in the sample, about two fifths were seen once. This CDR3 is built from 12 residues. Trimming removed 4 bases at V and 6 bases at J, with 7 bases between. In germline, CDR1 is SGDLS, CDR2 YYNGEE. Input material: blood. The TCR originated in a human donor in good health. J is TRBJ2-2 and V is TRBV9; D is unclear. Here the CDR3 DNA reads TGTGCCAGCAGCCCTTGGGCCGGGGAGCTGTTTTTT. It is translated as CASSPWAGELFF.